This TCR beta chain derives from a study of blood T cell repertoires in COVID-19. Across the whole study: The United States, Italy and Spain supplied acute and convalescent COVID-19 samples. The cDNA or gDNA used as material had been derived from T cells, B-cell-depleted T cells, or PBMCs.

In Seattle, patients joined the study during active infection and were tracked longitudinally. Trimming removed 0 bases at V and 1 base at J, with 4 bases between. The CDR3 runs 13 residues. CDR1 is WNHNN, CDR2 SYGVQD, per germline (reference sequence). Original processing methods: Amplification with reference gene primers provided the estimates of nucleated cell counts. The data were produced by immunoSEQ multiplex PCR, yet TCRdb's version contains in-frame clones alone and is incomplete. V, J and clone size were drawn from that table, and D and trimming were deduced from the DNA. The sample includes approximately 210,000 clones, over 80% of them seen just once.

The receptor was isolated from a man aged 60 to 75 with COVID-19, enrolled during active disease. The sample consisted of peripheral blood. The chain couples TRBV10-1 to TRBJ2-7; D is uncertain. The CDR3 loop is CASSESASYEQYF. The CDR3, as DNA: TGCGCCAGCAGTGAGTCGGCATCCTACGAGCAGTACTTC.